Presented here are 7 T cell receptor beta chains from one specimen sequenced in a study of cytomegalovirus exposure and HLA in healthy donors. Both 60 Vbeta primers and 13 Jbeta primers went into the PCR. Only in-frame clones appear in the TCRdb table, and some are missing; sequencing was by immunoSEQ multiplex PCR. The table lists 150,000 to 200,000 clones, 60% to 80% of them singletons, with over 2.5% in the top ten. Input material: PBMCs. Receptors originate from a man aged 40-49 years in good health and CMV-seronegative.

The chain combines TRBV5-1 with TRBJ1-2; tentatively, D is TRBD1 (5 bases). Trimming left V 0 bases short and J 4 bases short, with 13 bases between. CDR1 is SGHRS and CDR2 is YFSETQ in the germline V gene. CDR3 size: 15 residues. Written as DNA, the CDR3 is TGCGCCAGCAGCTTGGAGGCAGGGCAAACCTATGGCTACACCTTC. Protein: CASSLEAGQTYGYTF. Complete variable domain (other parts from reference TRBV5-1 and TRBJ1-2): KAGVTQTPRYLIKTRGQQVTLSCSPISGHRSVSWYQQTPGQGLQFLFEYFSETQRNKGNFPGRFSGRQFSNSRSEMNVSTLELGDSALYLCASSLEAGQTYGYTFGSGTRLTVV.

In this sample, this clone turned up once. The chain uses TRBV23-1 and TRBJ2-5; 8 bases map to TRBD2. TRBV23-1 is given ORF status, its function remaining uncertain. The CDR3 loop spans 17 amino acids. Trimming at V came to 0 bases and at J to 1 base, leaving 7 bases not matched to a gene. The CDR3 sequence: CASSQSFQRGPQETQYF. In DNA form, the CDR3 reads TGCGCCAGCAGTCAATCGTTCCAGCGGGGGCCCCAAGAGACCCAGTACTTC.

The rearrangement links TRBV6-6 to TRBJ1-5; D uncertain. The CDR3 contains 14 residues. With 0 bases removed from V and 5 bases from J, the gap between germline ends came to 8 bases. From germline, CDR1 is MNHNY and CDR2 SVGAGI (reference sequence). CDR3 DNA sequence: TGTGCCAGCAGTTACTCGAAGCTCCATCAGCCCCAGCATTTT. This codes for CASSYSKLHQPQHF.

CDR3 in DNA: TGTGCCAGCAGCTCCTCCTCCTACAATGAGCAGTTCTTC. It encodes CASSSSSYNEQFF. The chain couples TRBV7-2 to TRBJ2-1; no definite D call. The germline V gene has CDR1 SGHTA and CDR2 FQGNSA. This CDR3 has 13 residues. Trimming took 4 bases from V and 0 from J, leaving 4 bases between them.

Note on this clone: At one of its ends the junction is not consistent with the germline gene, which may arise from a read error. The chain carries TRBV7-9 and TRBJ2-5, with 7 bases identical to TRBD1. Germline CDR1 SEHNR, CDR2 FQNEAQ (reference sequence). The CDR3 loop spans 13 amino acids. This CDR3 is CSSSARQGKTQYF. The CDR3 DNA is TGTTCCAGCAGCGCCAGACAGGGAAAGACCCAGTACTTC. The full variable domain, with the rest looked up from reference TRBV7-9 and TRBJ2-5, is DTGVSQNPRHKITKRGQNVTFRCDPISEHNRLYWYRQTLGQGPEFLTYFQNEAQLEKSRLLSDRFSAERPKGSFSTLEIQRTEQGDSAMYLCSSSARQGKTQYFGPGTRLLVL.

The chain recombines TRBV4-1 with TRBJ2-1; tentative D call: TRBD1 (6 bases). Trimming took off 0 bases at V and 3 bases at J, with 12 bases between the two ends. Per germline, CDR1 MGHRA and CDR2 YSYEKL. The CDR3 totals 16 residues. The chain's CDR3 is CASSQDPLGGYNEQFF. The CDR3 bases are TGCGCCAGCAGCCAAGACCCACTAGGGGGCTACAATGAGCAGTTCTTC.

The rearrangement joins TRBV27 to TRBJ1-1; no clear D. The germline CDR1 and CDR2 sequences are MNHEY and SMNVEV (reference sequence). Trimming took off 9 bases at V and 0 bases at J, with 11 bases between the two ends. The CDR3 runs to 13 residues. CDR3 region: CASRREVNTEAFF. The CDR3 DNA reads TGTGCCAGTCGGAGGGAGGTGAACACTGAAGCTTTCTTT.